The 4 T cell receptor beta chains listed next were all sequenced from one sample in a study of blood T cells in healthy people across ages. It was with a sample-barcoded 5' primer and a J-beta primer mix that a second PCR of roughly 6 to 12 cycles was run. One entry per CDR3 protein results from TCRdb running MiXCR on the 5' RACE reads. The repertoire holds almost 550,000 distinct CDR3 sequences, with 24% as singletons. The data were also submitted as part of a second study, on T cells of mothers and their children.

Sequencing input: blood. All receptors come from a boy aged 10-17 years in good health.

This clonotype was found a few times. The V call is TRBV20-1, the J call TRBJ2-1; D gene uncertain. V gave up 3 bases and J gave up 0 bases, with 9 bases separating them. The CDR3 sequence is 14 residues long. CDR1 is DFQATT and CDR2 is SNEGSKA in the germline V gene (reference sequence). CDR3 nucleotide sequence: TGCAGTGCTAGTGTACCGAGCTCCTACAATGAGCAGTTCTTC. Translated, it gives CSASVPSSYNEQFF.

This clonotype was seen more than once but under ten times. The genes are TRBV5-1 and TRBJ2-5, with unresolved D. The end of the DNA fits TRBJ2-7 better, so the J call may be wrong. CDR3 length: 14 amino acids. Germline assignment: CDR1 SGHRS and CDR2 YFSETQ. The CDR3 is CASSPPDLTYEQYF. CDR3 nucleotides: TGCGCCAGCAGCCCGCCGGACCTTACCTACGAGCAGTACTTC.

The chain couples TRBV27 to TRBJ2-1; D uncertain. V lost 5 bases to trimming and J lost 2 bases, with 10 bases between them. The CDR3 has 14 amino acids. Germline CDR1 and CDR2: MNHEY and SMNVEV (reference sequence). CDR3 in amino acids: CASSPSVAYNEQFF. As DNA, the CDR3 is TGTGCCAGCAGTCCCTCCGTGGCCTACAATGAGCAGTTCTTC.

V usage is TRBV3-1 and J usage is TRBJ1-2; D is unresolved. In germline, CDR1 is LGHDT, CDR2 YNNKEL (reference sequence). The germline V and J ends were trimmed by 1 base and 14 bases, with 11 bases remaining between them. CDR3 length: 11 amino acids. The CDR3 nucleotides read TGTGCCAGCAGCCAAGGGGCAGTAACAACCTTC. Translating gives CASSQGAVTTF.